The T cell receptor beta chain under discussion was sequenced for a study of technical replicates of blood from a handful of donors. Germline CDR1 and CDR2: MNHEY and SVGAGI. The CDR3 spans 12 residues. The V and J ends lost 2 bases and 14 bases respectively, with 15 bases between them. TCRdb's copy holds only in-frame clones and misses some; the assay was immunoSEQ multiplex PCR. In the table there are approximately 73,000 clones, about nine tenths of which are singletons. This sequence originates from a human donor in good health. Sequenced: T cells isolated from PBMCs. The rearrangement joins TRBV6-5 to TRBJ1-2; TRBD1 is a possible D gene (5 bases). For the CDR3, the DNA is TGTGCCAGCAGTTACCCAGATCAAGGACAAACCTTC. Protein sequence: CASSYPDQGQTF.